The following is a TCR beta chain sequence with its context. Relative to the germline gene, one junction end is altered; a read error may explain this. Germline CDR1 MNHNS, CDR2 SASEGT. The CDR3 runs 16 residues. These data are taken from a study of blood T cell repertoires in COVID-19. Overall study context: Whether acute or convalescent, the COVID-19 samples came from the United States, Italy and Spain. From T cells, B-cell-depleted T cells, or PBMCs came the material, which was cDNA or gDNA.

Original analysis: Amplification of reference gene primers provided the estimated nucleated cell counts. Here immunoSEQ multiplex PCR was the method, and the copy in TCRdb shows in-frame clones only, minus some. V and J calls plus clone size are reproduced from that table; the DNA served to infer D and trimming. The table lists tens of thousands of clones, 80% to 85% of them singletons. This clonotype originated in a human donor in a cohort sampled during active or convalescent COVID-19. The V gene is TRBV6-1, the J gene TRBJ2-3; TRBD1 might be the D (5 bases). The material sequenced was peripheral blood. The CDR3 DNA sequence: TGTGCCAGCAGTGAAGCGGTAAGGGGCCTCACAAATACGCAGTATTTT. Amino acid sequence: CASSEAVRGLTNTQYF.